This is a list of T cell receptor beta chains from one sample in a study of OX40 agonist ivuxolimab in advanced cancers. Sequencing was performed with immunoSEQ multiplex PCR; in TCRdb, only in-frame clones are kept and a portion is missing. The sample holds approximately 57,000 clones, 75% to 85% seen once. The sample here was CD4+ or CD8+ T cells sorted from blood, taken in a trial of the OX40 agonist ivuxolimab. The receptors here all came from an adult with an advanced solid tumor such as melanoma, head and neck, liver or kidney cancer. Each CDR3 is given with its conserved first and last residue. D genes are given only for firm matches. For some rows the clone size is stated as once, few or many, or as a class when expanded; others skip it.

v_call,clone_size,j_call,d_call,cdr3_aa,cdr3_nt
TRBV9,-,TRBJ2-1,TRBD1,CASSVALETGSSFNYNEQFF,TGTGCCAGCAGCGTAGCTCTCGAGACAGGGTCATCCTTCAACTACAATGAGCAGTTCTTC
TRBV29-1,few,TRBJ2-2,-,CSVEGGTGELFF,TGCAGCGTTGAGGGGGGCACCGGGGAGCTGTTTTTT
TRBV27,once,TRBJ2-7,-,CASSLRPRGGEQYF,TGTGCCAGCAGTTTAAGGCCGAGGGGGGGCGAGCAGTACTTC
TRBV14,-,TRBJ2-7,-,CASSQRRAGEQYF,TGTGCCAGCAGCCAAAGGCGAGCGGGCGAGCAGTACTTC
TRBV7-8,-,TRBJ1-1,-,CASSLAGTEAFF,TGTGCCAGCAGCTTAGCGGGAACTGAAGCTTTCTTT
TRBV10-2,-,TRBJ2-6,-,CASSESWRTSSGANVLTF,TGCGCCAGCAGTGAGTCGTGGCGGACCAGCTCTGGGGCCAACGTCCTGACTTTC
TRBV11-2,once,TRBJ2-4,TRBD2,CASSLMGGLDIQYF,TGTGCCAGCAGCTTGATGGGAGGGTTGGACATTCAGTACTTC
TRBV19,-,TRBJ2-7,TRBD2,CASIGLAGPSSYEQYF,TGTGCCAGTATCGGACTAGCGGGCCCCAGCTCCTACGAGCAGTACTTC
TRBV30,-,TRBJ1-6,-,CAWGGGLGGNSPLHF,TGTGCCTGGGGCGGCGGACTAGGGGGAAATTCACCCCTCCACTTT
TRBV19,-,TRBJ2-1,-,CASGTGEVDEQFF,TGTGCCAGTGGCACCGGGGAGGTGGATGAGCAGTTCTTC
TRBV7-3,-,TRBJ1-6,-,CASSWGKDNSPLHF,TGTGCCAGCAGCTGGGGCAAGGATAATTCACCCCTCCACTTT
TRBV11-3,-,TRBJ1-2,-,CASRSWGGRYGYTF,TGTGCCAGCAGAAGTTGGGGGGGCCGCTATGGCTACACCTTC
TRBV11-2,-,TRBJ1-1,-,CASSFSQTNTEAFF,TGTGCCAGCAGCTTTTCACAGACGAACACTGAAGCTTTCTTT
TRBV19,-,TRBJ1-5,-,CASSIPRTANQPQHF,TGTGCCAGTAGTATCCCCAGGACAGCTAATCAGCCCCAGCATTTT
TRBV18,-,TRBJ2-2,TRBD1,CASSPATGGLAGELFF,TGTGCCAGCTCACCGGCGACAGGGGGCCTGGCCGGGGAGCTGTTTTTT
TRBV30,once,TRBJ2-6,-,CAWSQQVLSGANVLTF,TGTGCCTGGAGTCAACAGGTTCTCTCTGGGGCCAACGTCCTGACTTTC
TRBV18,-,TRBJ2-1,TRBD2,CASSRRGQRESNEQFF,TGTGCCAGCTCACGGCGGGGCCAGCGGGAGTCCAATGAGCAGTTCTTC
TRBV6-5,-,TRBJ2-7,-,CASRPFGPYEQYF,TGTGCCAGCAGGCCCTTTGGGCCCTACGAGCAGTACTTC
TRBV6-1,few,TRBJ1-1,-,CASSEVVIPEAFF,TGTGCCAGCAGTGAAGTGGTCATACCTGAAGCTTTCTTT
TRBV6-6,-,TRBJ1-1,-,CASSSNRVRTEAFF,TGTGCCAGCAGTTCCAACAGGGTGCGCACTGAAGCTTTCTTT
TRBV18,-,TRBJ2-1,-,CASSPGGGAGNEQFF,TGTGCCAGCTCACCAGGAGGGGGCGCAGGGAATGAGCAGTTCTTC
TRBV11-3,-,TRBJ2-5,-,CASSRGGAQETQYF,TGTGCCAGCAGCCGCGGAGGGGCCCAAGAGACCCAGTACTTC
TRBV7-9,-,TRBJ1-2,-,CASSTTGIYGYTF,TGTGCCAGCAGCACAACAGGGATCTATGGCTACACCTTC
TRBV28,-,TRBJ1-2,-,CASSFKGYGYTF,TGTGCCAGCAGTTTTAAAGGGTATGGCTACACCTTC